This record looks at one T cell receptor beta chain sequence and its context. In the original processing: Estimates of nucleated cell counts were drawn from the amplification of reference gene primers. TCRdb keeps only in-frame clones here, not all; method: immunoSEQ multiplex PCR. That table supplies the V and J calls and clone size; D and trimming were determined from the DNA. The data show 55,000 or so clones, roughly 80% seen once. The junction had 12 bases not matched to a gene; V was cut back by 5 bases and J by 5 bases. The CDR3 sequence is 16 residues long. Germline V gene sequence: CDR1 ENHRY, CDR2 SYGVKD. The sample belongs to a study of blood T cell repertoires in COVID-19. Looking at the study overall: Spain, Italy and the United States supplied samples that represented acute and convalescent COVID-19. Nucleic acid was either cDNA or gDNA, and it came from T cells, B-cell-depleted T cells, or PBMCs.

The specimen was peripheral blood. This chain uses TRBV10-3 with TRBJ2-7, with 10 bases that match TRBD1. The sequence was obtained from a human donor in a cohort sampled during active or convalescent COVID-19. CDR3 sequence: CAISRTAGTGDHEQYF. The DNA for the CDR3 is TGTGCCATCAGTAGAACTGCCGGGACAGGGGACCACGAGCAGTACTTC.